The rows below give T cell receptor beta chains drawn from one sample of a study of blood T cell repertoires in COVID-19. Sequencing used immunoSEQ multiplex PCR; TCRdb keeps in-frame clones, though not all of them. The sample lists roughly 100,000 clones; approximately 86% were seen once. The specimen was peripheral blood. The origin of the receptors is a woman in her forties or fifties with COVID-19, enrolled during active disease. The CDR3 runs from the conserved cysteine through the conserved F or W. The order of the fields is V gene, D gene, J gene, clone size, CDR3 protein, CDR3 DNA. The D gene is left open where the match is weak. Size is stated for part of the rows, as once, few or many counts, or as a class when the clone is expanded.

v_call: TRBV4-1; d_call: .; j_call: TRBJ1-2; clone_size: .; cdr3_aa: CASSQEVTRVDYGYTF; cdr3_nt: TGCGCCAGCAGCCAAGAGGTTACCAGGGTAGACTATGGCTACACCTTC
v_call: TRBV11-2; d_call: .; j_call: TRBJ1-5; clone_size: .; cdr3_aa: CASSFQPGGNQPQHF; cdr3_nt: TGTGCCAGCAGCTTCCAGCCGGGGGGCAATCAGCCCCAGCATTTT
v_call: TRBV1; d_call: .; j_call: TRBJ1-5; clone_size: .; cdr3_aa: CTSSQDPGTGEGGWRNQPQHF; cdr3_nt: TGCACCAGCAGCCAAGATCCCGGGACAGGGGAAGGGGGGTGGCGCAATCAGCCCCAGCATTTT
v_call: TRBV27; d_call: TRBD2; j_call: TRBJ2-1; clone_size: .; cdr3_aa: CASSPPGLDHEQFF; cdr3_nt: TGTGCCAGCAGTCCACCGGGACTAGATCACGAGCAGTTCTTC
v_call: TRBV28; d_call: .; j_call: TRBJ1-1; clone_size: .; cdr3_aa: CATEGNRDSTEAFF; cdr3_nt: TGTGCCACCGAAGGAAACAGGGATTCCACTGAAGCTTTCTTT
v_call: TRBV7-2; d_call: TRBD1; j_call: TRBJ1-2; clone_size: few; cdr3_aa: CASSPSGGRAYGYTF; cdr3_nt: TGTGCCAGCAGCCCCTCAGGGGGACGGGCCTATGGCTACACCTTC
v_call: TRBV7-2; d_call: .; j_call: TRBJ2-3; clone_size: .; cdr3_aa: CASSSPLGTTMGDTQYF; cdr3_nt: TGTGCCAGCAGCTCCCCCCTCGGGACAACGATGGGAGATACGCAGTATTTT
v_call: TRBV6-5; d_call: TRBD1; j_call: TRBJ1-6; clone_size: .; cdr3_aa: CASGAGTGSNSPLHF; cdr3_nt: TGTGCCAGCGGCGCCGGGACAGGGAGTAATTCACCCCTCCACTTT
v_call: TRBV9; d_call: .; j_call: TRBJ1-1; clone_size: .; cdr3_aa: CASSGAQGGGRFRF; cdr3_nt: TGTGCCAGCAGCGGGGCGCAGGGAGGAGGCCGCTTCCGATTT
v_call: TRBV6-5; d_call: .; j_call: TRBJ2-3; clone_size: .; cdr3_aa: CASSYDRSSTDTQYF; cdr3_nt: TGTGCCAGCAGTTACGACAGGAGTAGCACAGATACGCAGTATTTT
v_call: TRBV6-1; d_call: .; j_call: TRBJ1-5; clone_size: .; cdr3_aa: CASSDIRGSNQPQHF; cdr3_nt: TGTGCCAGCAGTGACATAAGGGGGAGCAATCAGCCCCAGCATTTT
v_call: TRBV24-1; d_call: TRBD1; j_call: TRBJ2-3; clone_size: .; cdr3_aa: CATSDLGQGGTDTQYF; cdr3_nt: TGTGCCACCAGTGATTTGGGGCAGGGGGGCACAGATACGCAGTATTTT
v_call: TRBV7-7; d_call: .; j_call: TRBJ2-5; clone_size: .; cdr3_aa: CASSLGRGETQYF; cdr3_nt: TGTGCTAGCAGCTTAGGCAGGGGAGAGACCCAGTACTTC
v_call: TRBV5-4; d_call: .; j_call: TRBJ2-7; clone_size: .; cdr3_aa: CASSLAGLAGITYEQYF; cdr3_nt: TGTGCCAGCAGCTTGGCCGGTCTTGCAGGAATCACCTACGAGCAGTACTTC
v_call: TRBV28; d_call: TRBD1; j_call: TRBJ1-4; clone_size: once; cdr3_aa: CASSPPTGGEANEKLFF; cdr3_nt: TGTGCCAGCAGTCCCCCGACAGGGGGAGAAGCTAATGAAAAACTGTTTTTT
v_call: TRBV20-1; d_call: TRBD1; j_call: TRBJ1-4; clone_size: .; cdr3_aa: CSASDDRGYEKLFF; cdr3_nt: TGCAGTGCTAGTGATGACAGGGGGTATGAAAAACTGTTTTTT
v_call: TRBV24-1; d_call: .; j_call: TRBJ2-3; clone_size: .; cdr3_aa: CATSGPLGDTQYF; cdr3_nt: TGTGCCACCAGTGGCCCGCTAGGAGATACGCAGTATTTT
v_call: TRBV5-1; d_call: TRBD2; j_call: TRBJ2-3; clone_size: .; cdr3_aa: CASSLSGGSTDTQYF; cdr3_nt: TGCGCCAGCAGCCTAAGCGGGGGAAGCACAGATACGCAGTATTTT
v_call: TRBV6-2/TRBV6-3; d_call: TRBD2; j_call: TRBJ2-1; clone_size: .; cdr3_aa: CASSPSGGHNEQFF; cdr3_nt: TGTGCCAGCAGCCCTAGCGGGGGCCATAATGAGCAGTTCTTC
v_call: TRBV4-1; d_call: .; j_call: TRBJ2-5; clone_size: .; cdr3_aa: CASSQQGGDRSNQETQYF; cdr3_nt: TGCGCCAGCAGCCAACAAGGGGGGGACAGGTCGAACCAAGAGACCCAGTACTTC
v_call: TRBV4-1; d_call: TRBD2; j_call: TRBJ2-7; clone_size: few; cdr3_aa: CASSLGALAGQYEQYF; cdr3_nt: TGCGCCAGCAGTCTAGGTGCCCTAGCGGGCCAATACGAGCAGTACTTC
v_call: TRBV12-3/TRBV12-4; d_call: TRBD1; j_call: TRBJ2-3; clone_size: once; cdr3_aa: CASRSRDRTNF; cdr3_nt: TGTGCCAGCAGGAGCCGGGACAGGACGAATTTT
v_call: TRBV28; d_call: .; j_call: TRBJ1-5; clone_size: .; cdr3_aa: CASRGGVTSNQPQHF; cdr3_nt: TGTGCCAGCAGGGGAGGAGTAACAAGCAATCAGCCCCAGCATTTT
v_call: TRBV28; d_call: TRBD1; j_call: TRBJ1-5; clone_size: .; cdr3_aa: CASSPPAGTGAAAQHF; cdr3_nt: TGTGCCAGCAGTCCACCAGCCGGGACAGGGGCCGCAGCCCAGCATTTT
v_call: TRBV6-5; d_call: .; j_call: TRBJ2-4; clone_size: .; cdr3_aa: CASSYSTLAKNIQYF; cdr3_nt: TGTGCCAGCAGTTACTCCACATTAGCCAAAAACATTCAGTACTTC
v_call: TRBV7-9; d_call: .; j_call: TRBJ1-4; clone_size: .; cdr3_aa: CASSSNRWGSGATNEKLFF; cdr3_nt: TGTGCCAGCAGCTCCAACCGGTGGGGATCCGGGGCAACTAATGAAAAACTGTTTTTT
v_call: TRBV21-1; d_call: .; j_call: TRBJ1-1; clone_size: .; cdr3_aa: CASDSQQGPPNTEAFF; cdr3_nt: TGTGCCAGCGACAGTCAACAGGGGCCGCCGAACACTGAAGCTTTCTTT
v_call: TRBV6-5; d_call: .; j_call: TRBJ2-3; clone_size: once; cdr3_aa: CASSYTGPPGTDTQYF; cdr3_nt: TGTGCCAGCAGTTACACCGGCCCCCCGGGGACAGATACGCAGTATTTT
v_call: TRBV9; d_call: TRBD1; j_call: TRBJ2-1; clone_size: .; cdr3_aa: CASSGDRGFYNEQFF; cdr3_nt: TGTGCCAGCAGCGGGGACAGGGGATTCTACAATGAGCAGTTCTTC
v_call: TRBV2; d_call: .; j_call: TRBJ1-1; clone_size: .; cdr3_aa: CASSGTANTEAFF; cdr3_nt: TGTGCCAGCAGTGGGACAGCGAACACTGAAGCTTTCTTT
v_call: TRBV9; d_call: TRBD1; j_call: TRBJ2-1; clone_size: .; cdr3_aa: CAPRGQGAHEQFF; cdr3_nt: TGTGCCCCACGGGGACAGGGTGCCCATGAGCAGTTCTTC
v_call: TRBV3-1/TRBV3-2; d_call: .; j_call: TRBJ1-1; clone_size: .; cdr3_aa: CASSPRAPFTAFF; cdr3_nt: TGTGCCAGCAGCCCCAGGGCTCCCTTTACCGCTTTCTTT
v_call: TRBV19; d_call: .; j_call: TRBJ2-1; clone_size: .; cdr3_aa: CASSSGPADNEQFF; cdr3_nt: TGTGCCAGTAGTTCCGGCCCCGCGGACAATGAGCAGTTCTTC
v_call: TRBV3-1/TRBV3-2; d_call: .; j_call: TRBJ1-2; clone_size: few; cdr3_aa: CASSQASGEYGYTF; cdr3_nt: TGTGCCAGCAGCCAAGCGTCAGGGGAATATGGCTACACCTTC
v_call: TRBV30; d_call: TRBD1; j_call: TRBJ2-7; clone_size: few; cdr3_aa: CAWGDRAQYF; cdr3_nt: TGTGCCTGGGGGGACAGGGCGCAGTACTTC